The text below deals with one T cell receptor beta chain. The antigen is not known. The same CDR3 is also encoded by other DNA sequences in this sample. This entry belongs to a study of cytomegalovirus exposure and HLA in healthy donors. Turning to the study itself: Inside one of the first data releases sat about 85 million unique TCRs taken from HLA-typed donors. Study-wide findings and caveats: A few chains tied to CMV proved CMV antigen-specific in vitro. According to the study, some 160 TCR beta chains were cytomegalovirus-associated.

Primers for the PCR totalled 60 Vbeta and 13 Jbeta. Only in-frame clones appear in the TCRdb table, and some are missing; sequencing was by immunoSEQ multiplex PCR. This table holds 100,000 to 150,000 clones, around 70% found once. The CDR3 is made up of 14 amino acids. With 2 bases clipped from V and 3 bases from J, the junction kept 4 bases outside the gene matches. Germline V gives CDR1 MNHNS, CDR2 SASEGT. The sequenced sample consisted of PBMCs. This clonotype originated in a man between 25 and 39 years old in good health and CMV-seropositive. The chain has TRBV6-1 and TRBJ2-7; 7 bases are a match to TRBD2. The CDR3, as DNA: TGTGCCAGCAGTGAAATCCTAGCGGACTACGAGCAGTACTTC. This gives the protein CASSEILADYEQYF.